The next 21 T cell receptor beta chains were all read from a single sample in a study of cytomegalovirus exposure and HLA in healthy donors. The PCR used 60 Vbeta and 13 Jbeta primers. Only in-frame clones appear in the TCRdb table, and some are missing; sequencing was by immunoSEQ multiplex PCR. The data contain roughly 150,000 clones, 70% to 80% of them singletons. The specimen sequenced was PBMCs. Source of these receptors: a woman aged 40 to 55 in good health and CMV-seronegative.

The rearrangement uses TRBV5-1 and TRBJ1-4; D is ambiguous. The CDR3 contains 13 residues. The V end was cut by 0 bases, the J end by 5 bases, with 5 bases between. CDR1 is SGHRS and CDR2 is YFSETQ in the germline V gene. DNA of the CDR3: TGCGCCAGCAGCTTGGCAGGCAATGAAAAACTGTTTTTT. Its translation is CASSLAGNEKLFF.

The rearrangement links TRBV18 to TRBJ2-1; 10 nucleotides align to TRBD2. Germline values: CDR1 KGHSH, CDR2 LQKENI. The CDR3 covers 14 residues. J gave up 7 bases and V 1 base, and 1 base lay outside the gene matches. In DNA, the CDR3 is TGTGCCAGCTCACCACAAGCGGGAGGGAATGAGCAGTTCTTC. Translation gives CASSPQAGGNEQFF.

The chain has TRBV5-1 and TRBJ2-7; 7 positions match TRBD2. The V gene's germline CDR1 is SGHRS and CDR2 YFSETQ. The CDR3 spans 16 residues. V was clipped by 0 bases and J by 3 bases; unmatched bases: 9. The CDR3 spells CASSLDWGGSFYEQYF. In DNA, the CDR3 is TGCGCCAGCAGCTTGGATTGGGGGGGTTCTTTCTACGAGCAGTACTTC.

For the CDR3, the DNA is TGTGCCAGCAGCTCCAGGACTAGCGCCACAGAGACCCAGTACTTC. Its translation is CASSSRTSATETQYF. This chain joins TRBV7-9 and TRBJ2-5; TRBD2 matches 9 bases. V shed 4 bases, J shed 4 bases, and the junction held 7 bases outside the gene matches. Per the germline V gene, CDR1 is SEHNR and CDR2 is FQNEAQ (reference sequence). There are 15 residues in the CDR3.

The chain is built from TRBV30 and TRBJ2-3; tentative D call: TRBD2 (5 bases). The V end was cut by 3 bases, the J end by 0 bases, with 16 bases between. This CDR3 has 16 residues. Per germline, CDR1 GTSNPN and CDR2 SVGIG (reference sequence). The DNA for the CDR3 is TGTGCCTGGAGCCCAAGCGGTACTACTAGCACAGATACGCAGTATTTT. Translating it yields CAWSPSGTTSTDTQYF.

V and J are TRBV7-8 and TRBJ1-1, with TRBD1 identical over 7 bases. Trimming removed 3 bases from V and 2 bases from J; junction bases left unmatched: 3. CDR3 length equals 14 residues. Germline CDR1 is SGHVS and CDR2 is FQNEAQ. CDR3 bases: TGTGCCAGCAGCTTCCAGGGGGGTAACACTGAAGCTTTCTTT. As protein: CASSFQGGNTEAFF. Based on the CDR3 plus reference TRBV7-8 and TRBJ1-1, the full variable domain is GAGVSQSPRYKVAKRGQDVALRCDPISGHVSLFWYQQALGQGPEFLTYFQNEAQLDKSGLPSDRFFAERPEGSVSTLKIQRTQQEDSAVYLCASSFQGGNTEAFFGQGTRLTVV.

CDR3 in DNA: TGTGCCAGTAGTGCCCGACACTCTGGAAACACCATATATTTT. It specifies CASSARHSGNTIYF. The V gene is TRBV19, the J gene TRBJ1-3; D gene uncertain. The CDR3 has 14 residues. Germline V gene data show CDR1 as LNHDA and CDR2 as SQIVND (reference sequence). Trimming pared 5 bases from V and 0 bases from J, leaving 8 bases between. Filled out from reference TRBV19 and TRBJ1-3, the complete variable domain reads DGGITQSPKYLFRKEGQNVTLSCEQNLNHDAMYWYRQDPGQGLRLIYYSQIVNDFQKGDIAEGYSVSREKKESFPLTVTSAQKNPTAFYLCASSARHSGNTIYFGEGSWLTVV.

The CDR3 coding sequence is TGTGCCAGTAGTGGGACAGGAGTCAATCAGCCCCAGCATTTT. Amino acids: CASSGTGVNQPQHF. The chain couples TRBV19 to TRBJ1-5, with 8 bases that match TRBD1. Germline V CDR1 and CDR2: LNHDA, SQIVND (reference sequence). CDR3 length: 14 amino acids. Trimming at V came to 5 bases and at J to 3 bases, leaving 3 bases not matched to a gene.

This clone was seen once. CDR3 protein: CASSLTLAGYNEQFF. The CDR3 coding sequence is TGTGCCAGCAGCTTAACACTAGCGGGGTACAATGAGCAGTTCTTC. The chain uses TRBV7-2 and TRBJ2-1; TRBD2 aligns across 10 bases. CDR1 and CDR2 (germline): SGHTA, FQGNSA. The CDR3 spans 15 residues. With 2 bases clipped from V and 4 bases from J, the junction kept 2 bases outside the gene matches.

V is TRBV19 and J is TRBJ1-6; D ambiguous. The CDR3 is made up of 13 amino acids. The ends were cut back, 5 bases at V and 6 bases at J, with 8 bases in the middle. Germline V CDR1 and CDR2: LNHDA, SQIVND (reference sequence). Written as DNA, the CDR3 is TGTGCCAGTAGTCGCGAGGGTAATTCACCCCTCCACTTT. It encodes CASSREGNSPLHF.

This clone was seen just once. The rearrangement uses TRBV9 and TRBJ1-2; D unresolved. The length of the CDR3 is 14 residues. V lost 0 bases, J lost 7 bases, and 13 bases lay in between. Germline loops: CDR1 SGDLS, CDR2 YYNGEE. The CDR3 DNA is TGTGCCAGCAGCGTAGATGAGACCAGAGGTGGCTACACCTTC. Its translation: CASSVDETRGGYTF.

The rearrangement uses TRBV4-1 and TRBJ2-7; 12 nucleotides agree with TRBD2. The CDR3 is 15 amino acids. V was pared by 1 base and J by 3 bases, with 1 base of the junction left unmatched. From germline, CDR1 is MGHRA and CDR2 YSYEKL. The CDR3 spells CASSQGLAGVYEQYF. The CDR3 DNA reads TGCGCCAGCAGCCAAGGACTAGCGGGGGTCTACGAGCAGTACTTC.

V and J are TRBV28 and TRBJ1-1, with TRBD1 as a possible D gene (6 bases). The CDR3 length is 11 residues. Trimming left V 4 bases short and J 10 bases short, with 10 bases between. Germline CDR1 and CDR2: MDHEN and SYDVKM. The CDR3 DNA sequence: TGTGCCAGCAGTTACAGGGTGGGAGCTTTCTTT. Protein product: CASSYRVGAFF.

J is TRBJ1-4 and V is TRBV30, with D perhaps matching TRBD1 (6 bases). Deletions cut 3 bases from V and 13 bases from J, with 21 bases between. CDR1 GTSNPN and CDR2 SVGIG come from the germline V gene (reference sequence). CDR3 length equals 14 residues. The CDR3 spells CAWRTREGVVGLFF. The CDR3 DNA sequence: TGTGCCTGGAGGACCCGAGAGGGGGTGGTGGGACTGTTTTTT. The complete variable domain, with remaining parts taken from reference TRBV30 and TRBJ1-4, reads SQTIHQWPATLVQPVGSPLSLECTVEGTSNPNLYWYRQAAGRGLQLLFYSVGIGQISSEVPQNLSASRPQDRQFILSSKKLLLSDSGFYLCAWRTREGVVGLFFGSGTQLSVL.

The rearrangement joins TRBV19 to TRBJ2-3; 8 bases fit TRBD2. Germline V gene lookup returns CDR1 LNHDA and CDR2 SQIVND (reference sequence). The CDR3 extends over 15 amino acids. The trim removed 3 bases at V and 1 base at J, leaving 3 bases unmatched. CDR3 residues: CASSIPAGGTDTQYF. CDR3 in DNA: TGTGCCAGTAGTATTCCAGCGGGGGGCACAGATACGCAGTATTTT.

The chain has TRBV10-3 and TRBJ2-7; 7 bases map to TRBD1. The CDR3 totals 14 residues. CDR1 is ENHRY, CDR2 SYGVKD, per germline. The J segment lost 2 bases and the V segment lost 6 bases, leaving 7 bases of the junction unmatched. The CDR3 loop reads CAISSGTVPYEQYF. The DNA of the CDR3 is TGTGCCATCAGCTCCGGGACAGTCCCCTACGAGCAGTACTTC.

This clone has just one count. J is TRBJ2-3 and V is TRBV7-9; TRBD2 matches 7 bases. In germline, CDR1 is SEHNR, CDR2 FQNEAQ (reference sequence). The CDR3 loop spans 15 amino acids. V shed 8 bases and J 0 bases; nucleotides not matched to a gene: 8. In DNA form, the CDR3 reads TGTGCCAGCGGGCGCGGGAGCGGAAGCACAGATACGCAGTATTTT. Translated, it gives CASGRGSGSTDTQYF.

This clone was seen a single time. The chain joins TRBV28 to TRBJ2-3; TRBD1 agrees at 8 bases. V gave up 5 bases and J gave up 1 base; unmatched junction bases: 2. The CDR3 spans 14 residues. Germline values: CDR1 MDHEN, CDR2 SYDVKM. CDR3 sequence: CASSARGRTDTQYF. The CDR3 nucleotides are TGTGCCAGCAGTGCCAGGGGGCGCACAGATACGCAGTATTTT.

There are a few counts of this clone. The chain is built from TRBV5-1 and TRBJ2-3; 10 bases are shared with TRBD2. Per germline, CDR1 SGHRS and CDR2 YFSETQ. The CDR3 extends over 16 amino acids. Unmatched junction bases numbered 3, after V lost 0 bases and J lost 2 bases. CDR3 protein: CASSLAGTSDTDTQYF. The DNA of the CDR3 is TGCGCCAGCAGCTTGGCCGGGACTAGCGACACAGATACGCAGTATTTT.

The chain combines TRBV9 with TRBJ2-6; a weak D match, TRBD2 (7 bases). Between the trimmed V and J ends, which lost 0 bases and 2 bases, there was a span of 12 bases. This CDR3 is built from 17 residues. Germline CDR1 and CDR2: SGDLS and YYNGEE. In DNA, the CDR3 is TGTGCCAGCAGCGTAGGGGGGGGCTTAACTGGGGCCAACGTCCTGACTTTC. Encoded protein: CASSVGGGLTGANVLTF.

V usage is TRBV9 and J usage is TRBJ2-3; TRBD2 matches 8 bases. CDR1 is SGDLS, CDR2 YYNGEE, per germline. J was trimmed by 4 bases and V by 5 bases; bases with no gene match: 9. This CDR3 spans 15 amino acids. In DNA form, the CDR3 reads TGTGCCAGCAGTGCGAGCGGGGGTAGGGCAGATACGCAGTATTTT. Encoded protein: CASSASGGRADTQYF.